These 5 T cell receptor beta chains originate from one sample sequenced in a study of T cell changes during pregnancy in multiple sclerosis. Repertoires were generated with immunoSEQ multiplex PCR, while TCRdb's copy carries only in-frame clones and drops some. Of 30,000 to 50,000 clones in the sample, just over 90% were seen once. Sequenced material: CD4+ T cells from peripheral blood mononuclear cells, taken in the first trimester of pregnancy. Receptors were obtained from a female donor in good health, enrolled as a control in a pregnancy study.

The chain joins TRBV9 to TRBJ1-4; 9 nucleotides match TRBD1. The CDR3 totals 15 residues. Germline V lookup: CDR1 SGDLS, CDR2 YYNGEE. V was clipped by 4 bases and J by 8 bases; unmatched bases: 9. The CDR3 loop is CASSPGQGGREKLFF. CDR3 DNA: TGTGCCAGCAGCCCGGGACAGGGAGGCAGGGAAAAACTGTTTTTT.

J is TRBJ2-7 and V is TRBV10-3; TRBD2 matches 8 bases. CDR1 and CDR2 from the germline V gene are ENHRY and SYGVKD. The CDR3 covers 15 residues. V shed 3 bases and J 0 bases; nucleotides not matched to a gene: 4. CDR3 residues: CAISDTGGSSYEQYF. The CDR3 DNA reads as TGTGCCATCAGTGATACGGGGGGGAGCTCCTACGAGCAGTACTTC.

This rearrangement joins TRBV29-1 to TRBJ2-5, with unresolved D. Germline CDR1 and CDR2: SQVTM and ANQGSEA. CDR3 size: 12 residues. With 7 bases removed from V and 1 base from J, the gap between germline ends came to 10 bases. CDR3 nucleotide sequence: TGCAGCGGCGAGGCGGTCCAAGAGACCCAGTACTTC. Its protein is CSGEAVQETQYF.

The rearrangement links TRBV2 to TRBJ2-5; D gene unclear. This CDR3 has 12 residues. V was clipped by 4 bases and J by 4 bases, with 7 bases between them. Germline V gene data show CDR1 as SNHLY and CDR2 as FYNNEI. The CDR3 nucleotides read TGTGCCAGCAGTGGGGCAGGAGAGACCCAGTACTTC. Its translation is CASSGAGETQYF.

This clone was seen only once. CDR3: CASSYGPGETQYF. CDR3 coding DNA: TGTGCCAGCAGTTACGGGCCCGGCGAGACCCAGTACTTC. The chain couples TRBV6-5 to TRBJ2-5, with D hard to call. Trimming removed 2 bases from V and 5 bases from J, with 9 bases in between. The CDR3 has 13 amino acids. Germline V gene lookup returns CDR1 MNHEY and CDR2 SVGAGI.